This is a list of T cell receptor beta chains from one sample in a study of OX40 agonist ivuxolimab in advanced cancers. Assay: immunoSEQ multiplex PCR; the TCRdb copy retains only in-frame clones and omits some. The data contain 65,000 to 80,000 clones, about 89% of them singletons. The sequencing used CD4+ or CD8+ T cells sorted from blood, collected in a trial of the OX40 agonist ivuxolimab. The origin of the receptors is an adult with an advanced solid tumor such as melanoma, head and neck, liver or kidney cancer. Each CDR3 is given without its conserved first and last residue. Each record gives: D gene, J gene, V gene, CDR3 protein. D genes are given only for firm matches.

D: TRBD2
J: TRBJ2-2
V: TRBV6-6
CDR3: ASLLAGGFTGELF

D: -
J: TRBJ2-3
V: TRBV5-1
CDR3: ASSPPRGAGDTQY

D: -
J: TRBJ1-2
V: TRBV6-4
CDR3: ASSPGGQIYGYT

D: -
J: TRBJ2-6
V: TRBV27
CDR3: ASSLDPLSGANVLT

D: -
J: TRBJ1-2
V: TRBV6-1
CDR3: ASIQGSATNYGYT

D: -
J: TRBJ1-2
V: TRBV30
CDR3: AWNGFNYGYT

D: -
J: TRBJ2-5
V: TRBV5-4
CDR3: ASSLIGGLETQY

D: -
J: TRBJ1-5
V: TRBV19
CDR3: ASSQGLNQPQH

D: TRBD2
J: TRBJ2-1
V: TRBV4-1
CDR3: ASSQEVAGLYNEQF

D: -
J: TRBJ1-5
V: TRBV5-5
CDR3: ASSLLTDSNQPQH

D: -
J: TRBJ2-7
V: TRBV27
CDR3: ASNEGTAGRYEQY

D: TRBD1
J: TRBJ2-7
V: TRBV10-3
CDR3: AISERTGSYEQY

D: TRBD2
J: TRBJ2-3
V: TRBV7-2
CDR3: ASSSGTSGRELTDTQY

D: TRBD1
J: TRBJ1-5
V: TRBV7-2
CDR3: ASSPPGQEGDQPQH

D: TRBD1
J: TRBJ1-1
V: TRBV5-5
CDR3: ASSFRRDSRAF

D: -
J: TRBJ2-2
V: TRBV30
CDR3: AWNLQDTGELF

D: -
J: TRBJ1-5
V: TRBV19
CDR3: ASSRGVNQPQH

D: -
J: TRBJ2-3
V: TRBV30
CDR3: AWTEFTDTQY

D: -
J: TRBJ2-1
V: TRBV28
CDR3: ASSPGSRSYNEQF

D: -
J: TRBJ1-2
V: TRBV29-1
CDR3: SVRDSSGYGYT

D: TRBD1
J: TRBJ1-2
V: TRBV10-3
CDR3: AISAPDRNGFGYT

D: TRBD1
J: TRBJ2-2
V: TRBV6-5
CDR3: ASRTGNTGELF

D: -
J: TRBJ1-5
V: TRBV2
CDR3: ASSDGSGARGQPQH

D: -
J: TRBJ2-7
V: TRBV27
CDR3: ASSLSGSHEQY

D: -
J: TRBJ2-1
V: TRBV30
CDR3: AWGFPKEQF

D: TRBD1
J: TRBJ2-5
V: TRBV5-1
CDR3: ASSSGQGVETQY

D: -
J: TRBJ1-4
V: TRBV18
CDR3: ASSPRSGMQEKLF

D: -
J: TRBJ1-2
V: TRBV10-3
CDR3: ATGEKGIDYGYT

D: -
J: TRBJ1-5
V: TRBV5-6
CDR3: ASSRLQGRGNQPQH

D: TRBD2
J: TRBJ2-7
V: TRBV11-2
CDR3: ASSLTSGPSYEQY

D: -
J: TRBJ2-6
V: TRBV5-4
CDR3: ASSFGGETGANVLT

D: -
J: TRBJ1-1
V: TRBV5-6
CDR3: ASSSTLLMGLYEAF

D: -
J: TRBJ2-3
V: TRBV18
CDR3: ASSPSTGSTDTQY

D: -
J: TRBJ1-5
V: TRBV11-2
CDR3: ASSFGTSNQPQH

D: -
J: TRBJ2-2
V: TRBV5-1
CDR3: ASSLTTLGNAGELF

D: -
J: TRBJ1-1
V: TRBV7-6
CDR3: ASSLQENTEAF

D: -
J: TRBJ1-1
V: TRBV6-6
CDR3: ASSSTDMGNTEAF

D: TRBD2
J: TRBJ2-1
V: TRBV29-1
CDR3: SAGSGRGNEQF

D: -
J: TRBJ1-2
V: TRBV28
CDR3: ASSLGGGGYT

D: -
J: TRBJ2-5
V: TRBV27
CDR3: ASSPVRGGFGTQY

D: TRBD1
J: TRBJ2-7
V: TRBV5-1
CDR3: ASARDRVAEQY